The 11 T cell receptor beta chains listed next were all sequenced from one sample in a study of blood T cell repertoires in COVID-19. Sequencing was performed with immunoSEQ multiplex PCR; in TCRdb, only in-frame clones are kept and a portion is missing. The sample records a few hundred thousand clones, roughly 85% being singletons. The sequenced material came from PBMCs or T cells enriched from blood (not recorded which). The receptors shown here come from a man aged 25-40 years who had recovered from COVID-19.

The chain recombines TRBV13 with TRBJ2-7; D might be TRBD2 (5 bases). Germline V lookup: CDR1 PRHDT, CDR2 FYEKMQ (reference sequence). Trimming took off 0 bases at V and 7 bases at J, with 16 bases between the two ends. The CDR3 is 15 amino acids. CDR3 sequence: CASSLGSGGTREQYF. The CDR3 nucleotides are TGTGCCAGCAGCTTAGGCTCTGGAGGAACACGGGAGCAGTACTTC.

This clone is a singleton in its sample. The chain joins TRBV11-2 to TRBJ2-4; 9 bases fit TRBD2. Trimming at V came to 5 bases and at J to 1 base, leaving 9 bases not matched to a gene. The CDR3 contains 17 residues. Germline loops: CDR1 SGHAT, CDR2 FQNNGV. Written as DNA, the CDR3 is TGTGCCAGCAGCCGGAGGGCTAGCGGGGTGGCCAAAAACATTCAGTACTTC. This translates into CASSRRASGVAKNIQYF.

The rearrangement uses TRBV29-1 and TRBJ1-2; D unclear. The CDR3 covers 12 residues. CDR1 SQVTM and CDR2 ANQGSEA come from the germline V gene. V shed 1 base and J shed 13 bases, with 16 bases lying between them. CDR3 amino acids: CSVEGMSDTTTF. The CDR3 DNA is TGCAGCGTTGAAGGAATGAGTGACACCACCACCTTC.

The chain links TRBV7-2 to TRBJ1-1; D remains ambiguous. The CDR3 contains 17 residues. V lost 2 bases and J 8 bases, leaving 24 bases between the germline ends. Germline V gene sequence: CDR1 SGHTA, CDR2 FQGNSA. The CDR3, as DNA: TGTGCCAGCAGCTTAACGGCCGTCGGGAATCCGCGACCGGAAGCTTTCTTT. It encodes CASSLTAVGNPRPEAFF.

The genes are TRBV10-3 and TRBJ1-3; D ambiguous. The CDR3 extends over 13 amino acids. V was cut by 7 bases and J by 0 bases, with 7 bases left in between. The germline CDR1 and CDR2 sequences are ENHRY and SYGVKD. CDR3 sequence: CAITAGSGNTIYF. The DNA for the CDR3 is TGTGCCATCACGGCAGGCTCTGGAAACACCATATATTTT.

In its sample, this clone was seen once. The chain employs TRBV19 and TRBJ1-1; tentatively, D is TRBD1 (5 bases). The germline V and J ends were trimmed by 4 bases and 1 base, with 10 bases remaining between them. Per germline, CDR1 LNHDA and CDR2 SQIVND (reference sequence). CDR3 length: 14 residues. CDR3 sequence: CASSRRGSNTEAFF. For the CDR3, the DNA is TGTGCCAGTAGTAGGAGGGGATCGAACACTGAAGCTTTCTTT.

The V call is TRBV6-6, the J call TRBJ1-6; D call uncertain. The V gene lost 2 bases and the J gene lost 7 bases, with 9 bases spanning the gap. Germline V lookup: CDR1 MNHNY, CDR2 SVGAGI (reference sequence). The CDR3 runs to 14 residues. CDR3 DNA sequence: TGTGCCAGCAGTTACCTGGCAGTAAATTCACCCCTCCACTTT. This sequence encodes CASSYLAVNSPLHF.

This chain connects TRBV6-1 to TRBJ1-5, with TRBD1 as a possible D gene (5 bases). The germline V and J ends were trimmed by 1 base and 7 bases, with 14 bases remaining between them. The CDR3 covers 15 residues. Germline CDR1 is MNHNS and CDR2 is SASEGT. The CDR3 DNA reads TGTGCCAGCAGTGAAGGTGGGGCGGTGGGCCAGCCCCAGCATTTT. It yields the protein CASSEGGAVGQPQHF.

V is TRBV3-1 (or the pseudogene TRBV3-2) and J is TRBJ1-5, with 9 nucleotides matching TRBD1. Unmatched junction bases numbered 3, after V lost 3 bases and J lost 3 bases. Germline V gives CDR1 LGHDT, CDR2 YNNKEL (reference sequence). CDR3 length: 15 residues. Here the CDR3 reads CASSQGTGFNQPQHF. CDR3 DNA sequence: TGTGCCAGCAGCCAGGGGACAGGGTTCAATCAGCCCCAGCATTTT.

The J gene is TRBJ1-2, the V gene TRBV5-1; D is perhaps TRBD1 (6 bases). This CDR3 contains 12 residues. Per germline, CDR1 SGHRS and CDR2 YFSETQ. Trimming shortened V by 2 bases and J by 6 bases, and 8 bases separated the two germline ends. This CDR3 is CASSLNRDGYTF. The CDR3 nucleotides are TGCGCCAGCAGCTTAAACAGGGATGGCTACACCTTC.

CDR3 bases: TGTGCCAGCGGAACAGGACCGAGCTTCATGAACACTGAAGCTTTCTTT. It codes for CASGTGPSFMNTEAFF. V gene TRBV9 combines with J gene TRBJ1-1; TRBD1 is a possible D gene (5 bases). V dropped 7 bases and J dropped 0 bases, with 19 bases sitting between them. CDR1 and CDR2 (germline): SGDLS, YYNGEE. This CDR3 region has 16 residues.